One and the same sample provided the 24 T cell receptor beta chains below, sequenced in a study of identifying expanded T cells in peripheral blood. This table comes from immunoSEQ multiplex PCR, and its TCRdb copy is limited to in-frame clones, with some not included. The data hold some 81,000 clones, with just under 85% observed a single time. The material sequenced was blood. The receptors come from a person aged 18-69 years in good health.

The chain employs TRBV27 and TRBJ2-1, with 7 positions matching TRBD2. The V and J ends lost 2 bases and 7 bases, in that order; junction bases with no gene match: 5. CDR3 length: 14 residues. Per the germline V gene, CDR1 is MNHEY and CDR2 is SMNVEV (reference sequence). The CDR3 sequence: CASSLRRERNEQFF. In DNA, the CDR3 is TGTGCCAGCAGTTTACGGCGGGAGCGGAATGAGCAGTTCTTC.

The chain couples TRBV12-5 to TRBJ2-1; TRBD2 matches 12 bases. Looked up from germline, CDR1 is LGHNT and CDR2 is FRNRAP. The CDR3 extends over 19 amino acids. V was pared by 0 bases and J by 4 bases, with 10 bases of the junction left unmatched. The CDR3 nucleotides read TGTGCTAGTGGTTTGGTATGCGCTGATGGACTAGCGGGGTACAATGAGCAGTTCTTC. This encodes CASGLVCADGLAGYNEQFF.

The chain is built from TRBV10-3 and TRBJ2-6, with a weak D call TRBD1 (5 bases). The germline CDR1 and CDR2 sequences are ENHRY and SYGVKD. This CDR3 is built from 17 residues. V lost 2 bases, J lost 4 bases, and 15 bases lay in between. The CDR3 spells CAISEGAGVSGANVLTF. CDR3 nucleotide sequence: TGTGCCATCAGTGAGGGGGCTGGCGTTAGCGGGGCCAACGTCCTGACTTTC.

The chain carries TRBV9 and TRBJ2-3; D ambiguous. There are 12 residues in the CDR3. Germline loops: CDR1 SGDLS, CDR2 YYNGEE. V was trimmed by 0 bases and J by 6 bases, leaving 5 bases between them. The CDR3 loop is CASSVGEDTQYF. The CDR3 DNA sequence: TGTGCCAGCAGCGTAGGAGAGGATACGCAGTATTTT.

The CDR3 loop is CASSTDINSGYTF. CDR3 in DNA: TGTGCCAGCAGTACGGATATTAACAGTGGCTACACCTTC. The V and J genes are TRBV5-6 and TRBJ1-2, with no clear D. The CDR3 totals 13 residues. The V gene lost 5 bases and the J gene lost 7 bases, with 15 bases spanning the gap. The germline gives CDR1 SGHDT, CDR2 YYEEEE.

V gene TRBV7-2 combines with J gene TRBJ2-7; 9 bases are shared with TRBD1. The length of the CDR3 is 17 residues. The V segment lost 3 bases and the J segment 0 bases; nucleotides outside the gene matches: 9. CDR1 and CDR2 from the germline V gene are SGHTA and FQGNSA. The CDR3, as DNA: TGTGCCAGCAGCTTTAGTTTGGGGACAGGGTTCTCCTACGAGCAGTACTTC. It is translated as CASSFSLGTGFSYEQYF.

The CDR3 is CASSLAGGRSQDTQYF. CDR3 in DNA: TGTGCCAGCAGCTTAGCGGGGGGCCGGTCCCAAGATACGCAGTATTTT. The chain uses TRBV7-8 and TRBJ2-3, with D possibly called TRBD1 or TRBD2 (6 bases each). The length of the CDR3 is 16 residues. Germline CDR1 is SGHVS and CDR2 is FQNEAQ. The V end was cut by 0 bases, the J end by 5 bases, with 15 bases between.

The sample holds one count of this clone. The chain couples TRBV19 to TRBJ1-5; 9 nucleotides agree with TRBD1. With 4 bases clipped from V and 5 bases from J, the junction kept 12 bases outside the gene matches. Germline CDR1 is LNHDA and CDR2 is SQIVND (reference sequence). The CDR3 consists of 17 residues. CDR3 DNA: TGTGCCAGTAGTACCAATAGTGGGACAGGGCTATATCAGCCCCAGCATTTT. Translating gives CASSTNSGTGLYQPQHF.

V and J are TRBV11-2 and TRBJ2-2, with 8 nucleotides matching TRBD2. The CDR3 runs to 18 residues. Looked up from germline, CDR1 is SGHAT and CDR2 is FQNNGV. Trimming at V came to 1 base and at J to 3 bases, leaving 10 bases not matched to a gene. CDR3 in amino acids: CASSLVGTGGGYTGELFF. The CDR3 DNA follows: TGTGCCAGCAGCTTAGTTGGCACGGGAGGGGGATACACCGGGGAGCTGTTTTTT.

The chain is built from TRBV28 and TRBJ1-3; 9 positions match TRBD1. Germline V CDR1 and CDR2: MDHEN, SYDVKM. Trimming removed 5 bases from V and 2 bases from J; junction bases left unmatched: 7. This CDR3 comprises 16 residues. This CDR3 is CASSPNTGGAGNTIYF. DNA of the CDR3: TGTGCCAGCAGTCCTAACACAGGGGGCGCTGGAAACACCATATATTTT.

This chain uses TRBV18 with TRBJ2-1; a weak D match, TRBD1 (6 bases). V was pared by 3 bases and J by 6 bases, with 15 bases between. Germline assignment: CDR1 KGHSH and CDR2 LQKENI. This CDR3 has 15 residues. CDR3 nucleotides: TGTGCCAGCTCACCCCCGGGGACAATTGGCAATGAGCAGTTCTTC. Translating it yields CASSPPGTIGNEQFF.

The V gene is TRBV5-4, the J gene TRBJ2-7; the D is unclear. The CDR3 totals 18 residues. The germline V and J ends were trimmed by 3 bases and 0 bases, with 22 bases remaining between them. Germline lookup yields CDR1 SGHNT and CDR2 YYREEE (reference sequence). In nucleotides, the CDR3 is TGTGCCAGCAGCTCTCTTTCTCCCGGCCTACCGAGCTCCTACGAGCAGTACTTC. This translates into CASSSLSPGLPSSYEQYF.

This clone showed up just once. This rearrangement joins TRBV18 to TRBJ1-4, with D possibly matching TRBD1 (5 bases). The germline CDR1 and CDR2 sequences are KGHSH and LQKENI. Trimming pared 5 bases from V and 2 bases from J, leaving 12 bases between. The CDR3 covers 15 residues. This CDR3 is CASSTNRDTNEKLFF. In DNA, the CDR3 is TGTGCCAGCTCAACCAACCGGGACACTAATGAAAAACTGTTTTTT.

This clone has just one count. The chain joins TRBV5-1 to TRBJ2-5, with TRBD2 identical over 12 bases. Germline V CDR1 and CDR2: SGHRS, YFSETQ. The junction had 18 bases not matched to a gene; V was cut back by 4 bases and J by 8 bases. This CDR3 comprises 18 residues. CDR3 amino acids: CASSNGLAGQGRMETQYF. For the CDR3, the DNA is TGCGCCAGCAGCAACGGACTAGCGGGACAAGGTCGAATGGAAACCCAGTACTTC.

The gene calls are TRBV19 and TRBJ2-2, with D unresolved. The V and J ends lost 5 bases and 5 bases respectively, with 9 bases between them. The germline V gene has CDR1 LNHDA and CDR2 SQIVND (reference sequence). This CDR3 region has 13 residues. The CDR3 spells CASSPRTTGELFF. The DNA for the CDR3 is TGTGCCAGTAGTCCCCGAACTACCGGGGAGCTGTTTTTT.

The V and J genes are TRBV7-9 and TRBJ1-3; 7 nucleotides align to TRBD1. J lost 0 bases, V lost 5 bases, and 10 bases had no gene match. Per germline, CDR1 SEHNR and CDR2 FQNEAQ (reference sequence). CDR3 length: 17 residues. The CDR3 bases are TGTGCCAGCAGCCAAGGGACAGACGGCTTCTCTGGAAACACCATATATTTT. This codes for CASSQGTDGFSGNTIYF. The whole variable domain, remainder taken from reference TRBV7-9 and TRBJ1-3, is DTGVSQNPRHKITKRGQNVTFRCDPISEHNRLYWYRQTLGQGPEFLTYFQNEAQLEKSRLLSDRFSAERPKGSFSTLEIQRTEQGDSAMYLCASSQGTDGFSGNTIYFGEGSWLTVV.

The J gene is TRBJ1-1, the V gene TRBV19; D gene uncertain. Trimming shortened V by 1 base and J by 3 bases, and 9 bases separated the two germline ends. Germline V gene sequence: CDR1 LNHDA, CDR2 SQIVND (reference sequence). CDR3 length equals 14 residues. The CDR3 DNA follows: TGTGCCAGTAGTATAGGCGTTGTCGACACTGAAGCTTTCTTT. Protein: CASSIGVVDTEAFF. The full variable domain, in which reference TRBV19 and TRBJ1-1 provide the parts outside the CDR3, is DGGITQSPKYLFRKEGQNVTLSCEQNLNHDAMYWYRQDPGQGLRLIYYSQIVNDFQKGDIAEGYSVSREKKESFPLTVTSAQKNPTAFYLCASSIGVVDTEAFFGQGTRLTVV.

The rearrangement links TRBV19 to TRBJ2-7; D call uncertain. This CDR3 spans 14 amino acids. CDR1 and CDR2 from the germline V gene are LNHDA and SQIVND (reference sequence). Trimming pared 8 bases from V and 0 bases from J, leaving 14 bases between. The CDR3 nucleotides are TGTGCCAGTGCCGACCCGGCGGTCTCCTACGAGCAGTACTTC. Translating it yields CASADPAVSYEQYF.

The rearrangement joins TRBV5-1 to TRBJ2-3; D gene uncertain. CDR1 SGHRS and CDR2 YFSETQ come from the germline V gene. The length of the CDR3 is 11 residues. This CDR3 reads CASLSADTQYF. Written as DNA, the CDR3 is TGCGCTTCGCTATCCGCAGATACGCAGTATTTT.

This sequence joins TRBV21-1 and TRBJ2-1; TRBD2, the table's D call, was not compared with the DNA. TRBV21-1 is a recognized pseudogene. The CDR3 is 17 amino acids. The CDR3 here is CASSRPFGEGKYNEQFF. In nucleotides, the CDR3 is TGTGCCAGCAGCAGACCCTTTGGGGAGGGAAAATACAATGAGCAGTTCTTC.

This rearrangement joins TRBV6-1 to TRBJ1-2; D is undetermined. The CDR3 spans 13 residues. Trimming shortened V by 2 bases and J by 4 bases, and 8 bases separated the two germline ends. Germline assignment: CDR1 MNHNS and CDR2 SASEGT. The CDR3 region has the DNA TGTGCCAGCAGTGAATATTTGGGCTATGGCTACACCTTC. This codes for CASSEYLGYGYTF.

The table lists this clone with a count of one. The V and J genes are TRBV29-1 and TRBJ2-5; D possibly corresponds to TRBD2 (6 bases). V lost 7 bases to trimming and J lost 2 bases, with 14 bases between them. The CDR3 loop spans 13 amino acids. The germline V gene encodes CDR1 SQVTM and CDR2 ANQGSEA. The CDR3 region is CSGASGGQETQYF. The CDR3 DNA sequence: TGCAGCGGGGCTTCCGGAGGGCAAGAGACCCAGTACTTC.

The rearrangement uses TRBV28 and TRBJ1-5, with no clear D. CDR1 MDHEN and CDR2 SYDVKM come from the germline V gene. Trimming took 2 bases from V and 5 from J, leaving 7 bases between them. CDR3 size: 13 residues. CDR3 sequence: CASSLRVDQPQHF. The CDR3 nucleotides read TGTGCCAGCAGTTTAAGGGTTGATCAGCCCCAGCATTTT. The complete variable domain, with remaining parts taken from reference TRBV28 and TRBJ1-5, reads DVKVTQSSRYLVKRTGEKVFLECVQDMDHENMFWYRQDPGLGLRLIYFSYDVKMKEKGDIPEGYSVSREKKERFSLILESASTNQTSMYLCASSLRVDQPQHFGDGTRLSIL.

The chain couples TRBV5-1 to TRBJ1-1; TRBD1 is a possible D gene (5 bases). The germline V and J ends were trimmed by 0 bases and 6 bases, with 18 bases remaining between them. Germline assignment: CDR1 SGHRS and CDR2 YFSETQ. The length of the CDR3 is 16 residues. CDR3 sequence reads: CASSLEVWGVGAEAFF. The CDR3 nucleotides are TGCGCCAGCAGCTTGGAGGTATGGGGGGTAGGGGCTGAAGCTTTCTTT.